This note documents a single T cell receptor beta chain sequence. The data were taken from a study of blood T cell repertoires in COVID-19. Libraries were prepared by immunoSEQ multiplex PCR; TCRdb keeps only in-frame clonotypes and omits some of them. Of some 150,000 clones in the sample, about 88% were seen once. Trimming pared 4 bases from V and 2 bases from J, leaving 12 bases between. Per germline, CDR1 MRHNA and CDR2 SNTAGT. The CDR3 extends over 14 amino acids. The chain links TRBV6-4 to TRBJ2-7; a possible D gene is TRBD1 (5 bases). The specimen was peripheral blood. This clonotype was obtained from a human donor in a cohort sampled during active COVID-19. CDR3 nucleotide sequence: TGTGCCAGCAGTGTCTTTTTGGGGCCCTACGAGCAGTACTTC. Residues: CASSVFLGPYEQYF.